Below are 15 T cell receptor beta chains sequenced from a single sample in a study of blood T cell repertoires in COVID-19. Repertoires were generated with immunoSEQ multiplex PCR, while TCRdb's copy carries only in-frame clones and drops some. This table has 150,000 to 200,000 clones, 87% appearing once. The sample comprised peripheral blood. Source of these receptors: a woman aged 60-70 years who had recovered from COVID-19.

This chain joins TRBV28 and TRBJ1-5; no clear D. The CDR3 runs 13 residues. Germline CDR1 MDHEN, CDR2 SYDVKM. V was clipped by 5 bases and J by 5 bases, with 10 bases between them. CDR3 nucleotide sequence: TGTGCCAGCAGTGCGGGGAACGATCAGCCCCAGCATTTT. Protein sequence: CASSAGNDQPQHF.

The gene calls are TRBV11-2 and TRBJ2-1, with D possibly being TRBD2 (7 bases). Germline loops: CDR1 SGHAT, CDR2 FQNNGV. The CDR3 is 17 amino acids. Between the trimmed V and J ends, which lost 1 base and 7 bases, there was a span of 20 bases. DNA of the CDR3: TGTGCCAGCAGCTTAGCCGGGGGGACCCAGGGGTGGAATGAGCAGTTCTTC. Translation: CASSLAGGTQGWNEQFF.

This chain joins TRBV10-2 and TRBJ1-5, with D possibly matching TRBD1 (6 bases). V was cut by 5 bases and J by 1 base, with 6 bases left in between. The CDR3 spans 13 residues. Germline V gene sequence: CDR1 WSHSY, CDR2 SAAADI. CDR3 DNA: TGCGCCAGCAGTCAGGGGAGCAATCAGCCCCAGCATTTT. Translation gives CASSQGSNQPQHF.

This clone is a singleton in its sample. The CDR3 region has the DNA TGTGCCAGCTCTACCAGCGGCGGCTACACCTTC. Protein: CASSTSGGYTF. The chain employs TRBV18 and TRBJ1-2, with D unresolved. The V and J ends lost 6 bases and 8 bases respectively, with 10 bases between them. CDR3 length equals 11 residues. The V gene's germline CDR1 is KGHSH and CDR2 LQKENI.

V usage is TRBV5-1 and J usage is TRBJ2-5, with 9 nucleotides matching TRBD2. Per germline, CDR1 SGHRS and CDR2 YFSETQ. The V segment lost 0 bases and the J segment 3 bases; nucleotides outside the gene matches: 6. This CDR3 is 16 amino acids long. CDR3 nucleotide sequence: TGCGCCAGCAGCTTGGCCTTAATAGCGGGGGAAGAGACCCAGTACTTC. This encodes CASSLALIAGEETQYF.

The J gene is TRBJ1-1, the V gene TRBV30; tentative D call: TRBD1 (5 bases). V dropped 1 base and J dropped 10 bases, with 16 bases sitting between them. The CDR3 runs to 13 residues. Germline assignment: CDR1 GTSNPN and CDR2 SVGIG (reference sequence). CDR3 loop: CAWSGDWTDGAFF. CDR3 coding DNA: TGTGCCTGGAGTGGGGACTGGACTGACGGAGCTTTCTTT.

This rearrangement joins TRBV14 to TRBJ2-2; D is possibly TRBD2 (6 bases). V lost 4 bases to trimming and J lost 6 bases, with 18 bases between them. CDR3 length: 16 residues. Germline CDR1 reads SGHDN; CDR2 reads FVKESK. CDR3 region: CASSLLGRGAAGELFF. The CDR3 nucleotides read TGTGCCAGCAGCCTCCTGGGGCGGGGAGCGGCCGGGGAGCTGTTTTTT.

The chain couples TRBV6-5 to TRBJ1-1; possibly TRBD1 for D (6 bases). V was trimmed by 6 bases and J by 5 bases, leaving 19 bases between them. CDR1 and CDR2 from the germline V gene are MNHEY and SVGAGI. The CDR3 loop spans 15 amino acids. CDR3 residues: CASRTGGAGGTEAFF. CDR3 nucleotide sequence: TGTGCCAGCAGGACCGGGGGGGCAGGAGGGACTGAAGCTTTCTTT.

V gene TRBV2 combines with J gene TRBJ1-4; 7 bases fit TRBD1. With 4 bases clipped from V and 5 bases from J, the junction kept 4 bases outside the gene matches. The CDR3 consists of 14 residues. Germline values: CDR1 SNHLY, CDR2 FYNNEI. CDR3 DNA sequence: TGTGCCAGCAGTGGGGACAGCCAAAATGAAAAACTGTTTTTT. Translated, it gives CASSGDSQNEKLFF.

For the CDR3, the DNA is TGCAGCGTTGCCGCGACAGGGGGCTCTGGAAACACCATATATTTT. Its protein is CSVAATGGSGNTIYF. The J gene is TRBJ1-3, the V gene TRBV29-1; 9 nucleotides line up with TRBD1. The CDR3 runs to 15 residues. CDR1 is SQVTM and CDR2 is ANQGSEA in the germline V gene. V lost 4 bases to trimming and J lost 0 bases; unmatched junction nucleotides: 4.

The CDR3 protein is CASRLDGGNQPQHF. The CDR3 nucleotides read TGTGCCAGCCGCCTGGACGGGGGCAATCAGCCCCAGCATTTT. The chain recombines TRBV27 with TRBJ1-5; D is unresolved. CDR3 length: 14 residues. Trimming cost V 8 bases and J 2 bases, with 13 bases left between them. Germline CDR1 is MNHEY and CDR2 is SMNVEV (reference sequence).

The rearrangement uses TRBV21-1 and TRBJ1-4. TRBV21-1 is a pseudogene locus. CDR3 length equals 15 residues. Here the CDR3 DNA reads TGTGCCAGCACCTTGGCTGGGGAGGGCAATGAAAAACTGTTTTTT. Translating gives CASTLAGEGNEKLFF.

The chain links TRBV28 to TRBJ1-5, with 8 bases aligning to TRBD1. Germline assignment: CDR1 MDHEN and CDR2 SYDVKM. V was pared by 5 bases and J by 4 bases, with 7 bases of the junction left unmatched. There are 15 residues in the CDR3. In nucleotides, the CDR3 is TGTGCCAGCAGTCCGTGGGACAGGAAAAATCAGCCCCAGCATTTT. Protein product: CASSPWDRKNQPQHF.

This clone was detected a few times. J is TRBJ1-5 and V is TRBV28; the D gene is possibly TRBD1 (6 bases). V shed 7 bases and J shed 1 base, with 14 bases lying between them. The CDR3 has 15 amino acids. CDR1 and CDR2 (germline): MDHEN, SYDVKM. The CDR3 sequence: CASTLAGVSNQPQHF. The CDR3 DNA sequence: TGTGCCAGCACCCTGGCAGGGGTCAGCAATCAGCCCCAGCATTTT.

This chain joins TRBV6-1 and TRBJ2-7; D might be TRBD1 (6 bases). V lost 0 bases and J lost 6, with 15 bases in between. Per germline, CDR1 MNHNS and CDR2 SASEGT. This CDR3 contains 15 residues. The CDR3 sequence is CASSEARQGSGEQYF. CDR3 sequence (DNA): TGTGCCAGCAGTGAAGCGCGGCAGGGGAGCGGCGAGCAGTACTTC.